The rows below give T cell receptor beta chains drawn from one sample of a study of STAT3 mutations in large granular lymphocyte leukemia. Profiling relied on immunoSEQ multiplex PCR, and the TCRdb table lists in-frame clones only, not all of them. The sample has approximately 3,800 clones; 30% to 40% are singletons. Sequencing was done on a sample of peripheral blood mononuclear cells. The receptors shown here come from a man between 60 and 70 years old with T-cell large granular lymphocyte leukemia. Some clones in this sample may be carry-over from other donors' samples. Both conserved end residues are part of each CDR3. Fields, in order: J gene, clone size, D gene, V gene, CDR3 protein, CDR3 DNA. A D gene is named only where the DNA matches it firmly. Not every row has a clone size; where given, it reads once, few, many or a size class.

TRBJ2-3,medium-sized,TRBD1,TRBV19,CASTATGGPDTQYF,TGTGCCAGTACGGCGACAGGGGGACCAGATACGCAGTATTTT
TRBJ1-2,few,TRBD1,TRBV11-2,CASSPGTGDGGYTF,TGTGCCAGCAGCCCAGGGACAGGGGATGGCGGCTACACCTTC
TRBJ2-3,.,.,TRBV5-1,CASRAGSTDTQYF,TGCGCCAGCAGGGCCGGGAGCACAGATACGCAGTATTTT
TRBJ2-5,few,TRBD1,TRBV5-4,CASSWTQGVSSRTQYF,TGTGCCAGCAGCTGGACCCAGGGGGTCTCAAGTCGGACCCAGTACTTC
TRBJ2-6,.,.,TRBV29-1,CSVGGTGANVLTF,TGCAGCGTTGGGGGGACTGGGGCCAACGTCCTGACTTTC
TRBJ1-1,.,.,TRBV7-9,CASSSHMGAFF,TGTGCCAGCAGCTCCCACATGGGGGCTTTCTTT
TRBJ1-5,few,.,TRBV11-2,CASSTTRGQPQHF,TGTGCCAGCAGCACCACGCGGGGTCAGCCCCAGCATTTT
TRBJ2-1,.,.,TRBV5-1,CASSRAGSYNEQFF,TGCGCCAGCAGTCGAGCGGGCTCCTACAATGAGCAGTTCTTC
TRBJ1-1,.,.,TRBV5-4,CASSLPNTEAFF,TGTGCCAGCAGCTTGCCGAACACTGAAGCTTTCTTT
TRBJ2-4,.,TRBD1,TRBV18,CASSPLSGGEHIQYF,TGTGCCAGCTCACCACTTTCAGGGGGCGAGCACATTCAGTACTTC
TRBJ2-3,.,.,TRBV5-1,CASSLEGDTQYF,TGCGCCAGCAGCTTGGAAGGAGATACGCAGTATTTT
TRBJ2-5,few,.,TRBV7-2,CASSLAETQYF,TGTGCCAGCAGCTTAGCGGAGACCCAGTACTTC
TRBJ2-4,few,TRBD1,TRBV28,CASSFDRVGNIQYF,TGTGCCAGCAGCTTCGACAGGGTTGGTAACATTCAGTACTTC
TRBJ2-1,.,TRBD1,TRBV30,CAWKGQLSYNEQFF,TGTGCCTGGAAGGGACAGCTCTCCTACAATGAGCAGTTCTTC
TRBJ1-1,.,.,TRBV6-5,CASSMVEGNTEAFF,TGTGCCAGCAGTATGGTAGAAGGGAACACTGAAGCTTTCTTT
TRBJ2-7,.,.,TRBV5-4,CASSAGQPNEQYF,TGTGCCAGCAGCGCGGGACAGCCGAACGAGCAGTACTTC
TRBJ1-4,few,.,TRBV13,CASSFVGNDEKLFF,TGTGCCAGCAGCTTCGTAGGGAATGATGAAAAACTGTTTTTT
TRBJ1-1,few,.,TRBV7-2,CASSFGGVVNTEAFF,TGTGCCAGCAGCTTTGGGGGAGTAGTCAACACTGAAGCTTTCTTT
TRBJ2-2,.,.,TRBV29-1,CSVGDNTGELFF,TGCAGCGTGGGCGATAACACCGGGGAGCTGTTTTTT
TRBJ1-1,once,.,TRBV5-1,CASSPGLTGMNTEAFF,TGCGCCAGCAGCCCCGGACTCACCGGTATGAACACTGAAGCTTTCTTT
TRBJ1-3,few,.,TRBV5-6,CASSQGYSSGNTIYF,TGTGCCAGCAGCCAGGGGTACTCCTCTGGAAACACCATATATTTT
TRBJ2-1,few,.,TRBV18,CASSPGEGVSYNEQFF,TGTGCCAGCTCTCCGGGAGAGGGGGTCTCCTACAATGAGCAGTTCTTC
TRBJ1-2,few,.,TRBV7-9,CASSPNGYTF,TGTGCCAGCAGCCCGAATGGCTACACCTTC
TRBJ2-3,few,.,TRBV29-1,CSVSDTQYF,TGCAGCGTTTCAGATACGCAGTATTTT
TRBJ2-5,few,TRBD2,TRBV14,CASSPYSGLAEGETQYF,TGTGCCAGCAGCCCTTACTCGGGACTAGCGGAGGGGGAGACCCAGTACTTC
TRBJ2-3,.,.,TRBV5-1,CASSLVGTASTDTQYF,TGCGCCAGCAGTCTGGTGGGGACTGCCAGCACAGATACGCAGTATTTT
TRBJ1-2,.,.,TRBV18,CASSYEIGADHGYTF,TGTGCCAGCTCATACGAGATAGGGGCTGATCATGGCTACACCTTC
TRBJ1-2,once,.,TRBV30,CAGSGYTF,TGTGCCGGCAGTGGCTACACCTTC
TRBJ1-1,medium-sized,TRBD1,TRBV20-1,CSASPGTDAFF,TGCAGTGCTAGTCCCGGGACAGATGCTTTCTTT
TRBJ1-6,.,.,TRBV5-1,CASSLDSGSPLHF,TGCGCCAGCAGCTTAGATAGTGGTTCACCCCTCCACTTT
TRBJ1-2,few,.,TRBV29-1,CSGRDGNYGYTF,TGCAGCGGGCGGGACGGGAACTATGGCTACACCTTC
TRBJ1-5,.,.,TRBV30,CAWSVGRDQPQHF,TGTGCCTGGAGTGTAGGCCGGGATCAGCCCCAGCATTTT
TRBJ2-3,.,TRBD2,TRBV30,CAWNGLAGRTQYF,TGTGCCTGGAATGGACTAGCGGGCCGCACGCAGTATTTT
TRBJ2-6,few,.,TRBV6-1,CASKEAYSGANVLTF,TGTGCCAGCAAAGAGGCTTACTCTGGGGCCAACGTCCTGACTTTC
TRBJ2-1,.,TRBD2,TRBV14,CASSQASGRYNEQFF,TGTGCCAGCAGCCAAGCTAGCGGGCGGTACAATGAGCAGTTCTTC
TRBJ1-2,few,.,TRBV30,CAWSAGLYGYTF,TGTGCCTGGAGTGCAGGGCTCTATGGCTACACCTTC
TRBJ1-5,.,.,TRBV18,CASSPSRNQPQHF,TGTGCCAGCTCACCGTCACGGAATCAGCCCCAGCATTTT
TRBJ1-1,.,TRBD1,TRBV6-6,CASSYDRGGTEAFF,TGTGCCAGCAGTTACGACAGGGGCGGCACTGAAGCTTTCTTT
TRBJ1-2,.,.,TRBV9,CASSVDPTGGYTF,TGTGCCAGCAGCGTGGACCCCACCGGGGGCTACACCTTC
TRBJ1-5,.,TRBD1,TRBV5-5,CASSRGSGQGTQPQHF,TGTGCCAGCAGCCGAGGGTCGGGACAGGGGACTCAGCCCCAGCATTTT
TRBJ2-5,few,.,TRBV6-6,CASQDARSQETQYF,TGTGCCAGCCAGGACGCGCGGAGCCAAGAGACCCAGTACTTC
TRBJ2-1,.,.,TRBV9,CASSYPSDEQFF,TGTGCCAGCAGCTATCCCAGCGATGAGCAGTTCTTC